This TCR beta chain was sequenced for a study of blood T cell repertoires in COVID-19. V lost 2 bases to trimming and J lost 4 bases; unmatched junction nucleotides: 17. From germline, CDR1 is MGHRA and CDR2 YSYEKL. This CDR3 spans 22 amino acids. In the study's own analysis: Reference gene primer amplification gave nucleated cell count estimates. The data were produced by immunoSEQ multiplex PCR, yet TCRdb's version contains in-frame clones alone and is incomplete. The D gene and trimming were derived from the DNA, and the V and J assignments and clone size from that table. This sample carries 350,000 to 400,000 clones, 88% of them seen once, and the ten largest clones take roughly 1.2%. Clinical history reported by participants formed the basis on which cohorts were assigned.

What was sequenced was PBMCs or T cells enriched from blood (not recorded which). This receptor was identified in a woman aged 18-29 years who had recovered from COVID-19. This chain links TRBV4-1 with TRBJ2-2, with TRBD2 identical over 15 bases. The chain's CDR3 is CASSQHPGLAGGMKRGTGELFF. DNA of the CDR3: TGCGCCAGCAGCCAACACCCCGGACTAGCGGGGGGGATGAAGAGGGGCACCGGGGAGCTGTTTTTT.